The 22 T cell receptor beta chains reported below all come from one sample, sequenced in a study of blood T cells in healthy people across ages. Alongside a J-beta primer mix, a sample-barcoded 5' primer served in a second PCR lasting about 6 to 11 cycles. Each CDR3 protein is one row after TCRdb ran MiXCR on the 5' RACE reads. The sample yields approximately 2,000,000 distinct CDR3 sequences, around 42% seen once. The source material was blood. All receptors come from a human donor in good health.

The CDR3 DNA sequence: TGTGCCAGCAGCGCCCCGTCCGGGACAGGGGGCCGCAATGAGCAGTTCTTC. Translated: CASSAPSGTGGRNEQFF. V gene TRBV9 combines with J gene TRBJ2-1, with 12 bases fitting TRBD1. The germline V gene has CDR1 SGDLS and CDR2 YYNGEE. The CDR3 is made up of 17 amino acids. Trimming cost V 3 bases and J 6 bases; bases outside gene matches: 10.

The chain has TRBV6-4 and TRBJ2-4; the D is unclear. CDR1 and CDR2 from the germline V gene are MRHNA and SNTAGT. The CDR3 is 14 residues long. Trimming removed 3 bases from V and 2 bases from J, with 8 bases in between. The chain's CDR3 is CASSEGPPKNIQYF. The CDR3 DNA sequence: TGTGCCAGCAGTGAGGGTCCACCCAAAAACATTCAGTACTTC.

Of note for this clonotype: Sequence at one end of the junction differs from germline and may be a read error. The J gene is TRBJ2-2, the V gene TRBV6-5; TRBD1 is a possible D gene (5 bases). CDR3 length: 14 amino acids. CDR1 MNHEY and CDR2 SVGAGI come from the germline V gene. CDR3 in amino acids: CTSSYGMGPSERFF. The CDR3 DNA is TGTACCAGCAGTTACGGAATGGGGCCCTCGGAGCGGTTTTTT.

V and J are TRBV7-2 and TRBJ2-7; TRBD1 might be the D (5 bases). The CDR3 runs to 14 residues. Trimming removed 4 bases from V and 3 bases from J, with 13 bases in between. Germline lookup yields CDR1 SGHTA and CDR2 FQGNSA. The CDR3: CASSSDSYYYEQYF. DNA for the CDR3: TGTGCCAGCAGCTCAGACAGCTATTACTACGAGCAGTACTTC.

This clonotype was seen a handful of times. The V and J genes are TRBV28 and TRBJ2-7, with D possibly TRBD1 on 5 matching bases. CDR1 and CDR2 (germline): MDHEN, SYDVKM. The CDR3 runs 14 residues. Trimming stripped 6 bases from V and 5 bases from J, with 17 bases between. The CDR3 sequence: CASRQRGRVHEQYF. The CDR3 DNA reads TGTGCCAGCAGGCAAAGGGGTCGGGTTCACGAGCAGTACTTC.

In its sample, this clonotype was seen a few times. J is TRBJ2-5 and V is TRBV12-3 or TRBV12-4, with D possibly being TRBD1 (6 bases). There are 17 residues in the CDR3. V lost 2 bases and J 1 base, leaving 17 bases between the germline ends. The DNA of the CDR3 is TGTGCCAGCAGTTTATACTTGTGGGGGCTCACCCAAGAGACCCAGTACTTC. It encodes CASSLYLWGLTQETQYF.

This clonotype was recorded a few times. The V and J genes are TRBV5-5 and TRBJ2-5; D is uncertain. This CDR3 region has 17 residues. Germline V gene sequence: CDR1 SGHKS, CDR2 YYEKEE (reference sequence). Trimming took off 0 bases at V and 2 bases at J, with 17 bases between the two ends. CDR3 residues: CASSLGADPRWQETQYF. Written as DNA, the CDR3 is TGTGCCAGCAGCTTGGGGGCAGATCCGAGGTGGCAAGAGACCCAGTACTTC.

This clonotype has only a few counts. This chain connects TRBV9 to TRBJ2-1; no reliable D call. V gave up 4 bases and J gave up 12 bases, with 17 bases separating them. The CDR3 consists of 13 residues. Germline V gene data show CDR1 as SGDLS and CDR2 as YYNGEE. The CDR3 coding sequence is TGTGCCAGCAGCAACCAACGGACCCTCGGGCAGTTCTTC. Amino acids: CASSNQRTLGQFF.

This clonotype was counted a few times. This chain joins TRBV7-2 and TRBJ1-2; a possible D gene is TRBD1 (5 bases). Between the trimmed V and J ends, which lost 3 bases and 7 bases, there was a span of 21 bases. The germline gives CDR1 SGHTA, CDR2 FQGNSA. The CDR3 is 16 amino acids. The DNA for the CDR3 is TGTGCCAGCAGCTTGAGGGGCAGGTCACAACGCGCTGGCTACACCTTC. Translation: CASSLRGRSQRAGYTF.

This clonotype has just a few counts. V gene TRBV7-2 combines with J gene TRBJ1-2, with a tentative D call TRBD1 (6 bases). Germline V gene lookup returns CDR1 SGHTA and CDR2 FQGNSA. This CDR3 region has 14 residues. V was pared by 1 base and J by 8 bases, with 14 bases between. The DNA of the CDR3 is TGTGCCAGCAGCTTAGGTCCAGGGGAGGGCGGCTACACCTTC. Residues: CASSLGPGEGGYTF.

The chain has TRBV27 and TRBJ1-2, with D perhaps matching TRBD1 (5 bases). CDR3 length equals 17 residues. CDR1 is MNHEY and CDR2 is SMNVEV in the germline V gene (reference sequence). Trimming left V 3 bases short and J 4 bases short, with 21 bases between. Here the CDR3 reads CASSFLSDIPTPYGYTF. CDR3 nucleotides: TGTGCCAGCAGTTTCCTCTCGGACATTCCTACCCCCTATGGCTACACCTTC.

This clonotype appeared a few times. The chain combines TRBV13 with TRBJ2-1, with a possible D match to TRBD1 (5 bases). V dropped 6 bases and J dropped 9 bases, with 15 bases sitting between them. Germline V gives CDR1 PRHDT, CDR2 FYEKMQ (reference sequence). The CDR3 spans 13 residues. DNA for the CDR3: TGTGCCAGCAGAAACAGGCTGGTCGGTGAGCAGTTCTTC. Translating it yields CASRNRLVGEQFF.

This clonotype came up a few times. It may be a read error: a sequence one base away is much more abundant. The chain joins TRBV29-1 to TRBJ2-1; D gene uncertain. CDR3 length equals 11 residues. The V end was cut by 6 bases, the J end by 10 bases, with 13 bases between. Germline V CDR1 and CDR2: SQVTM, ANQGSEA. This CDR3 is CSVRDAYEQFF. The CDR3 DNA follows: TGCAGCGTCCGAGATGCCTACGAGCAGTTCTTC.

The chain carries TRBV7-2 and TRBJ2-1; D ambiguous. In germline, CDR1 is SGHTA, CDR2 FQGNSA. V was trimmed by 4 bases and J by 8 bases, leaving 15 bases between them. The CDR3 loop spans 14 amino acids. The CDR3 is CASSSRVGRDEQFF. The CDR3 DNA reads as TGTGCCAGCAGCTCCCGGGTGGGTCGGGATGAGCAGTTCTTC.

In its sample, this clonotype was seen a few times. The rearrangement joins TRBV27 to TRBJ1-4; TRBD1 aligns across 9 bases. With 3 bases clipped from V and 8 bases from J, the junction kept 4 bases outside the gene matches. This CDR3 comprises 14 residues. Germline-derived CDR1 and CDR2 are MNHEY and SMNVEV (reference sequence). The CDR3: CASSFTGGLEKLFF. CDR3 nucleotides: TGTGCCAGCAGTTTCACAGGGGGCTTGGAAAAACTGTTTTTT.

The chain links TRBV18 to TRBJ2-3; D gene uncertain. V lost 1 base, J lost 4 bases, and 9 bases lay in between. The germline V gene encodes CDR1 KGHSH and CDR2 LQKENI. This CDR3 is built from 14 residues. CDR3 region: CASSPLNDADTQYF. CDR3 DNA: TGTGCCAGCTCACCACTAAACGACGCAGATACGCAGTATTTT. The whole variable domain, remainder taken from reference TRBV18 and TRBJ2-3, is NAGVMQNPRHLVRRRGQEARLRCSPMKGHSHVYWYRQLPEEGLKFMVYLQKENIIDESGMPKERFSAEFPKEGPSILRIQQVVRGDSAAYFCASSPLNDADTQYFGPGTRLTVL.

This clonotype was counted at least ten times. The rearrangement links TRBV3-1 to TRBJ2-5; D is uncertain. Germline CDR1 LGHDT, CDR2 YNNKEL (reference sequence). The CDR3 is 14 residues long. The V end was cut by 0 bases, the J end by 5 bases, with 10 bases between. The CDR3 here is CASSQETLGETQYF. The CDR3 DNA reads as TGTGCCAGCAGCCAAGAAACCTTGGGGGAGACCCAGTACTTC.

This chain connects TRBV29-1 to TRBJ2-3; 8 bases are shared with TRBD2. J was trimmed by 7 bases and V by 5 bases; bases with no gene match: 8. The germline CDR1 and CDR2 sequences are SQVTM and ANQGSEA. This CDR3 contains 13 residues. The CDR3 loop is CSVFSGDQNTQYF. In DNA, the CDR3 is TGCAGCGTTTTTAGCGGGGACCAGAATACGCAGTATTTT.

This clonotype has ten or more counts. This sequence joins TRBV12-3 or TRBV12-4 and TRBJ1-6; D unresolved. V gave up 7 bases and J gave up 0 bases, with 7 bases separating them. The length of the CDR3 is 14 residues. DNA of the CDR3: TGTGCCAGCACTCGAGCCTCCTATAATTCACCCCTCCACTTT. Amino acids: CASTRASYNSPLHF.

The genes are TRBV7-8 and TRBJ1-5, with TRBD1 matching over 9 bases. Germline CDR1 is SGHVS and CDR2 is FQNEAQ. This CDR3 spans 15 amino acids. The junction had 4 bases not matched to a gene; V was cut back by 1 base and J by 6 bases. DNA of the CDR3: TGTGCCAGCAGCTTAGGTCGGACAGGGGCTCAGCCCCAGCATTTT. Protein product: CASSLGRTGAQPQHF. The entire variable domain, with the rest obtained from reference TRBV7-8 and TRBJ1-5, is as follows: GAGVSQSPRYKVAKRGQDVALRCDPISGHVSLFWYQQALGQGPEFLTYFQNEAQLDKSGLPSDRFFAERPEGSVSTLKIQRTQQEDSAVYLCASSLGRTGAQPQHFGDGTRLSIL.

This sequence joins TRBV27 and TRBJ2-3; 10 bases are a match to TRBD2. J gave up 2 bases and V 5 bases, and 7 bases lay outside the gene matches. Germline CDR1 reads MNHEY; CDR2 reads SMNVEV (reference sequence). The CDR3 is 16 amino acids. The CDR3 sequence: CASSKIAGGSTDTQYF. The CDR3 region has the DNA TGTGCCAGCAGTAAAATAGCGGGGGGATCCACAGATACGCAGTATTTT.

The CDR3 nucleotides are TGTGCCAGCAGTCCCCTCAGCGTTAACTATGGCTACACCTTC. It yields the protein CASSPLSVNYGYTF. This chain uses TRBV6-5 with TRBJ1-2; the D is unclear. From germline, CDR1 is MNHEY and CDR2 SVGAGI. Trimming left V 5 bases short and J 1 base short, with 11 bases between. The CDR3 runs 14 residues.